This T cell receptor beta chain comes out of a study of T-cell reconstitution after alpha-beta-depleted transplantation in children. This clonotype was seen a handful of times. This CDR3 has 14 residues. The V gene's germline CDR1 is KGHSH and CDR2 LQKENI. With 0 bases removed from V and 5 bases from J, the gap between germline ends came to 10 bases. Using unique molecular identifiers, the investigators prepared the TCRbeta library. A single record per CDR3 protein comes from TCRdb applying MiXCR to the PCR reads. The table includes some 350,000 distinct CDR3 sequences, 10% detected once. The sample in question was PBMCs from the stem cell graft donor, obtained from the stem cell graft. The receptor was derived from a human donor who donated a stem cell graft to a child with acute lymphoblastic leukemia. This chain uses TRBV18 with TRBJ2-5; the D gene is possibly TRBD2 (5 bases). The CDR3 is CASSPPLGSETQYF. The DNA of the CDR3 is TGTGCCAGCTCACCACCGCTAGGGAGCGAGACCCAGTACTTC.